This is a list of T cell receptor beta chains from one sample in a study of Ad26.COV2.S vaccination and SARS-CoV-2 variants. TCRdb's table, derived via immunoSEQ multiplex PCR, lists solely in-frame clones and lacks some. This table has around 340,000 clones, roughly 90% appearing once. The sample consisted of peripheral blood, taken in a trial of Ad26.COV2.S vaccine versus placebo. The source of these receptors is a person aged 18-60 years who received the Ad26.COV2.S COVID-19 vaccine or a placebo. CDR3s include the opening cysteine and the closing phenylalanine or tryptophan. D genes are given only for firm matches. Clone size is given for some rows only: seen once, a few or many times, or a class if the clone is expanded.

V gene: TRBV7-2; clone size: few; CDR3 length: 13; J gene: TRBJ1-3; D gene: NA; CDR3 DNA: TGTGCCAGCAGCCCCGCCCGGGGAAACACCATATATTTT; CDR3 protein: CASSPARGNTIYF
V gene: TRBV29-1; clone size: few; CDR3 length: 15; J gene: TRBJ1-5; D gene: TRBD1; CDR3 DNA: TGCAGCTTTGACAGGGGGCGAAGTAGCAATCAGCCCCAGCATTTT; CDR3 protein: CSFDRGRSSNQPQHF
V gene: TRBV11-2; clone size: NA; CDR3 length: 17; J gene: TRBJ2-7; D gene: NA; CDR3 DNA: TGTGCCAGCAGCACCTTTCGACAGGACCGCTTGGGGAGCGAGCAGTACTTC; CDR3 protein: CASSTFRQDRLGSEQYF
V gene: TRBV5-1; clone size: NA; CDR3 length: 16; J gene: TRBJ2-6; D gene: TRBD1; CDR3 DNA: TGCGCCAGCAGCCCGATGACAGGGTCTGGGGCCAACGTCCTGACTTTC; CDR3 protein: CASSPMTGSGANVLTF
V gene: TRBV18; clone size: NA; CDR3 length: 16; J gene: TRBJ1-3; D gene: NA; CDR3 DNA: TGTGCCAGCTCACCACCTGAGCTGACCTCTGGAAACACCATATATTTT; CDR3 protein: CASSPPELTSGNTIYF
V gene: TRBV11-2; clone size: NA; CDR3 length: 16; J gene: TRBJ1-6; D gene: TRBD1; CDR3 DNA: TGTGCCAGCACCCGGACAGGGAGCTCCTATAATTCACCCCTCCACTTT; CDR3 protein: CASTRTGSSYNSPLHF
V gene: TRBV12-3/TRBV12-4; clone size: NA; CDR3 length: 12; J gene: TRBJ1-1; D gene: TRBD1; CDR3 DNA: TGTGCCAGCAGTCCCGGGACAGGGCGCGCTTTCTTT; CDR3 protein: CASSPGTGRAFF
V gene: TRBV5-6; clone size: once; CDR3 length: 13; J gene: TRBJ2-5; D gene: NA; CDR3 DNA: TGTGCCAGCAGCCTGGGCAGATTAGAGACCCAGTACTTC; CDR3 protein: CASSLGRLETQYF
V gene: TRBV5-1; clone size: NA; CDR3 length: 17; J gene: TRBJ2-1; D gene: NA; CDR3 DNA: TGCGCCAGCAGCTTACCCCCGGGACGGAGCTCCTACAATGAGCAGTTCTTC; CDR3 protein: CASSLPPGRSSYNEQFF
V gene: TRBV28; clone size: once; CDR3 length: 15; J gene: TRBJ1-3; D gene: NA; CDR3 DNA: TGTGCCAGCAGTTTATCGGGGGGCGCGGGAAACACCATATATTTT; CDR3 protein: CASSLSGGAGNTIYF
V gene: TRBV30; clone size: NA; CDR3 length: 14; J gene: TRBJ2-7; D gene: TRBD1; CDR3 DNA: TGTGCCTGGAGTTCCCCGGGACAGGGCTACGAGCAGTACTTC; CDR3 protein: CAWSSPGQGYEQYF
V gene: TRBV5-5; clone size: NA; CDR3 length: 13; J gene: TRBJ1-2; D gene: NA; CDR3 DNA: TGTGCCAGCAGCTTGGCCGGGGGCGGGGGCTACACCTTC; CDR3 protein: CASSLAGGGGYTF
V gene: TRBV14; clone size: once; CDR3 length: 14; J gene: TRBJ2-2; D gene: NA; CDR3 DNA: TGTGCCAGCAGCCAAAGTCAGCACACCGGGGAGCTGTTTTTT; CDR3 protein: CASSQSQHTGELFF
V gene: TRBV6-5; clone size: NA; CDR3 length: 15; J gene: TRBJ1-1; D gene: NA; CDR3 DNA: TGTGCCAGCAGTTTCTTAACACAGCCGAACACTGAAGCTTTCTTT; CDR3 protein: CASSFLTQPNTEAFF
V gene: TRBV7-8; clone size: NA; CDR3 length: 14; J gene: TRBJ2-7; D gene: NA; CDR3 DNA: TGTGCCAGCAGCTTACTGAGGGTCTCCTACGAGCAGTACTTC; CDR3 protein: CASSLLRVSYEQYF
V gene: TRBV27; clone size: few; CDR3 length: 14; J gene: TRBJ2-7; D gene: TRBD2; CDR3 DNA: TGTGCCAGCAGGCCCGGGACTAGCAGATACGAGCAGTACTTC; CDR3 protein: CASRPGTSRYEQYF
V gene: TRBV4-3; clone size: NA; CDR3 length: 18; J gene: TRBJ2-3; D gene: TRBD2; CDR3 DNA: TGCGCCAGCAGCCAAGATACTCCGGGACTAGGTTTGACAGATACGCAGTATTTT; CDR3 protein: CASSQDTPGLGLTDTQYF
V gene: TRBV28; clone size: NA; CDR3 length: 14; J gene: TRBJ1-1; D gene: NA; CDR3 DNA: TGTGCCAGCAGTTTATTGGCGAATAGCCCTGAAGCTTTCTTT; CDR3 protein: CASSLLANSPEAFF
V gene: TRBV7-2; clone size: NA; CDR3 length: 13; J gene: TRBJ2-5; D gene: NA; CDR3 DNA: TGTGCCAGCAGCCCGGGGAGTTTAGAGACCCAGTACTTC; CDR3 protein: CASSPGSLETQYF
V gene: TRBV10-3; clone size: NA; CDR3 length: 16; J gene: TRBJ1-3; D gene: TRBD1; CDR3 DNA: TGTGCCATCAGAGCTTGGACAGGGCGCTCTGGAAACACCATATATTTT; CDR3 protein: CAIRAWTGRSGNTIYF
V gene: TRBV28; clone size: NA; CDR3 length: 15; J gene: TRBJ1-2; D gene: NA; CDR3 DNA: TGTGCCAGCAGCCCACGGTCAGGGTCTTCTGCTGGCTACACCTTC; CDR3 protein: CASSPRSGSSAGYTF
V gene: TRBV28; clone size: NA; CDR3 length: 16; J gene: TRBJ2-2; D gene: NA; CDR3 DNA: TGTGCCAGCAGTACCCCATCCGCTGGAAGTCTCGGGGAGCTGTTTTTT; CDR3 protein: CASSTPSAGSLGELFF
V gene: TRBV2; clone size: NA; CDR3 length: 13; J gene: TRBJ1-2; D gene: TRBD1; CDR3 DNA: TGTGCCAGCAGTCCCGGGACAGGGCAGGGCTACACCTTC; CDR3 protein: CASSPGTGQGYTF
V gene: TRBV12-3/TRBV12-4; clone size: NA; CDR3 length: 12; J gene: TRBJ2-3; D gene: NA; CDR3 DNA: TGTGCCAGCGGGAGCGACACAGATACGCAGTATTTT; CDR3 protein: CASGSDTDTQYF
V gene: TRBV28; clone size: NA; CDR3 length: 16; J gene: TRBJ2-7; D gene: TRBD1; CDR3 DNA: TGTGCCAGCAGTCCCTCCGGGACAGGCGTCTCCTACGAGCAGTACTTC; CDR3 protein: CASSPSGTGVSYEQYF
V gene: TRBV5-4; clone size: NA; CDR3 length: 15; J gene: TRBJ2-7; D gene: NA; CDR3 DNA: TGTGCCAGCAGCCTGGACTGGGAGGACTCCTACGAGCAGTACTTC; CDR3 protein: CASSLDWEDSYEQYF
V gene: TRBV10-3; clone size: NA; CDR3 length: 14; J gene: TRBJ1-5; D gene: NA; CDR3 DNA: TGTGCCATCAGTGAGGAGGGGGGTAGGGAGCCCCAGCATTTT; CDR3 protein: CAISEEGGREPQHF
V gene: TRBV5-1; clone size: NA; CDR3 length: 14; J gene: TRBJ1-1; D gene: NA; CDR3 DNA: TGCGCCAGCAGCTTCTTGGCAGGGGACACTGAAGCTTTCTTT; CDR3 protein: CASSFLAGDTEAFF
V gene: TRBV6-4; clone size: NA; CDR3 length: 15; J gene: TRBJ2-7; D gene: TRBD2; CDR3 DNA: TGTGCCAGCAGTGAATGGGCTAGCGGTGCCTACGAGCAGTACTTC; CDR3 protein: CASSEWASGAYEQYF
V gene: TRBV4-2; clone size: NA; CDR3 length: 16; J gene: TRBJ1-5; D gene: TRBD1; CDR3 DNA: TGTGCCAGCAGCCAAGCTGGGGCAGGGGGGAATCAGCCCCAGCATTTT; CDR3 protein: CASSQAGAGGNQPQHF
V gene: TRBV6-5; clone size: NA; CDR3 length: 13; J gene: TRBJ2-2; D gene: NA; CDR3 DNA: TGTGCCAGCAGTCCCTCAGCGGCTTGGAAGCTGTTTTTT; CDR3 protein: CASSPSAAWKLFF
V gene: TRBV3-1/TRBV3-2; clone size: NA; CDR3 length: 17; J gene: TRBJ2-7; D gene: NA; CDR3 DNA: TGTGCCAGCAGCCAAGATGGCCTCGGGGGCCCGATCCACGAGCAGTACTTC; CDR3 protein: CASSQDGLGGPIHEQYF
V gene: TRBV3-1/TRBV3-2; clone size: once; CDR3 length: 16; J gene: TRBJ1-1; D gene: TRBD1; CDR3 DNA: TGTGCCAGCAGCCAAGCGTCCCGGGACAGAGCCCTGCACCCGGATTTT; CDR3 protein: CASSQASRDRALHPDF
V gene: TRBV6-2/TRBV6-3; clone size: NA; CDR3 length: 14; J gene: TRBJ1-5; D gene: NA; CDR3 DNA: TGTGCCAGCAGTTACTCCGGGGCCCGAGGGCCCCAGCATTTT; CDR3 protein: CASSYSGARGPQHF
V gene: TRBV7-2; clone size: NA; CDR3 length: 15; J gene: TRBJ1-1; D gene: NA; CDR3 DNA: TGTGCCAGCAGCTGGGGGGGGGCAGCGAACACTGAAGCTTTCTTT; CDR3 protein: CASSWGGAANTEAFF
V gene: TRBV4-3; clone size: NA; CDR3 length: 17; J gene: TRBJ2-3; D gene: TRBD2; CDR3 DNA: TGCGCCAGCAGCCAACATCGAGCGGGGGGCGGGACAGATACGCAGTATTTT; CDR3 protein: CASSQHRAGGGTDTQYF
V gene: TRBV13; clone size: NA; CDR3 length: 15; J gene: TRBJ1-2; D gene: NA; CDR3 DNA: TGTGCCAGCAGCTTAAACCCCGAGGACAACTATGGCTACACCTTC; CDR3 protein: CASSLNPEDNYGYTF
V gene: TRBV27; clone size: NA; CDR3 length: 11; J gene: TRBJ2-1; D gene: NA; CDR3 DNA: TGTGCCAGCAGTTTGACGGGTGAGCAGTTCTTC; CDR3 protein: CASSLTGEQFF
V gene: TRBV6-5; clone size: NA; CDR3 length: 14; J gene: TRBJ1-6; D gene: NA; CDR3 DNA: TGTGCCAGCAGATTAGGGGGGTATAATTCACCCCTCCACTTT; CDR3 protein: CASRLGGYNSPLHF
V gene: TRBV18; clone size: NA; CDR3 length: 13; J gene: TRBJ1-5; D gene: NA; CDR3 DNA: TGTGCCAGCTCCCAGGACGGGAATCAGCCCCAGCATTTT; CDR3 protein: CASSQDGNQPQHF
V gene: TRBV6-2/TRBV6-3; clone size: NA; CDR3 length: 15; J gene: TRBJ2-7; D gene: TRBD2; CDR3 DNA: TGTGCCAGCAGTTCCCTGGCGGGGGTCTCCTACGAGCAGTACTTC; CDR3 protein: CASSSLAGVSYEQYF
V gene: TRBV5-1; clone size: NA; CDR3 length: 13; J gene: TRBJ2-2; D gene: NA; CDR3 DNA: TGCGCCAGCAGCGCGGCCCCCACCGGGGAGCTGTTTTTT; CDR3 protein: CASSAAPTGELFF
V gene: TRBV7-3; clone size: few; CDR3 length: 15; J gene: TRBJ2-3; D gene: NA; CDR3 DNA: TGTGCCAGCAGCTTAAGCCTGGGTGGGACAGATACGCAGTATTTT; CDR3 protein: CASSLSLGGTDTQYF
V gene: TRBV30; clone size: NA; CDR3 length: 11; J gene: TRBJ2-7; D gene: NA; CDR3 DNA: TGTGCCTGGGCAGGGCCCTACGAGCAGTACTTC; CDR3 protein: CAWAGPYEQYF
V gene: TRBV7-2; clone size: few; CDR3 length: 15; J gene: TRBJ1-2; D gene: NA; CDR3 DNA: TGTGCCAGCAGCTTAGCCGTAACAAAGGGGTATGGCTACACCTTC; CDR3 protein: CASSLAVTKGYGYTF
V gene: TRBV6-6; clone size: NA; CDR3 length: 13; J gene: TRBJ2-7; D gene: NA; CDR3 DNA: TGTGCCAGCGCGCCAGGTTGGTCCTACGAGCAGTACTTC; CDR3 protein: CASAPGWSYEQYF
V gene: TRBV28; clone size: NA; CDR3 length: 17; J gene: TRBJ2-4; D gene: NA; CDR3 DNA: TGTGCCAGCACCACACCTGGGCCGGGACTAGCCAAAAACATTCAGTACTTC; CDR3 protein: CASTTPGPGLAKNIQYF
V gene: TRBV11-2; clone size: NA; CDR3 length: 17; J gene: TRBJ2-1; D gene: TRBD2; CDR3 DNA: TGTGCCAGCAGCCCTCGGGGGGGCGGGGCTTCCTACAATGAGCAGTTCTTC; CDR3 protein: CASSPRGGGASYNEQFF
V gene: TRBV14; clone size: NA; CDR3 length: 14; J gene: TRBJ1-6; D gene: NA; CDR3 DNA: TGTGCCAGCAGCCGATCGCCCGGCAATTCACCCCTCCACTTT; CDR3 protein: CASSRSPGNSPLHF
V gene: TRBV12-3/TRBV12-4; clone size: NA; CDR3 length: 11; J gene: TRBJ2-7; D gene: NA; CDR3 DNA: TGTGCCAGCAGTTTAAGGGGGGCCGCGTACTTC; CDR3 protein: CASSLRGAAYF
V gene: TRBV2; clone size: NA; CDR3 length: 15; J gene: TRBJ2-1; D gene: TRBD1; CDR3 DNA: TGTGCCAGCATTCCCGACAGGGAGTCCTACAATGAGCAGTTCTTC; CDR3 protein: CASIPDRESYNEQFF
V gene: TRBV5-1; clone size: NA; CDR3 length: 14; J gene: TRBJ2-7; D gene: TRBD1; CDR3 DNA: TGCGCCAGCAGCGCCGGGACAGGGGACTACGAGCAGTACTTC; CDR3 protein: CASSAGTGDYEQYF
V gene: TRBV28; clone size: NA; CDR3 length: 12; J gene: TRBJ1-2; D gene: NA; CDR3 DNA: TGTGCCAGCAGTTCACCCACGGGCGGCTACACCTTC; CDR3 protein: CASSSPTGGYTF
V gene: TRBV6-6; clone size: NA; CDR3 length: 15; J gene: TRBJ1-2; D gene: NA; CDR3 DNA: TGTGCCAGCGCCCTTAGGAGGTCAGGGGAGTATGGCTACACCTTC; CDR3 protein: CASALRRSGEYGYTF
V gene: TRBV7-2; clone size: NA; CDR3 length: 15; J gene: TRBJ2-7; D gene: NA; CDR3 DNA: TGTGCCAGCAGCTTAGACGCCGGACTTAACTACGAGCAGTACTTC; CDR3 protein: CASSLDAGLNYEQYF